This is a list of T cell receptor beta chains from one sample in a study of regulatory T cells. Sequencing was performed with immunoSEQ multiplex PCR; in TCRdb, only in-frame clones are kept and a portion is missing. This sample has approximately 29,000 clones, with nearly 95% found just once. The sequenced sample consisted of conventional CD4+ T cells sorted from blood. The receptor source for this set is a child aged 2-15 years with CD3G deficiency. Both conserved end residues are part of each CDR3. The D gene is left open where the match is weak. Clone size is shown for a subset of rows, as once, few, many or a class of expanded clone.

J gene	clone size	V gene	D gene	CDR3 protein	CDR3 DNA
TRBJ2-7	.	TRBV6-1	.	CASRSRGRNEQYF	TGTGCCAGCCGGTCCAGGGGCCGAAACGAGCAGTACTTC
TRBJ2-1	.	TRBV28	.	CASSHLARGGSNEQFF	TGTGCCAGCAGCCATTTAGCGAGAGGAGGGTCCAATGAGCAGTTCTTC
TRBJ2-3	.	TRBV5-1	.	CASSLGTPHSDTQYF	TGCGCCAGCAGCCTGGGGACGCCTCATTCAGATACGCAGTATTTT
TRBJ2-7	.	TRBV6-1	.	CASSELMTVPYEQYF	TGTGCCAGCAGTGAGTTAATGACAGTTCCCTACGAGCAGTACTTC
TRBJ2-2	.	TRBV19	TRBD2	CASTKTRGRNTGELFF	TGTGCCAGTACCAAAACCCGCGGGAGGAACACCGGGGAGCTGTTTTTT
TRBJ2-2	.	TRBV18	.	CASSPATNTGELFF	TGTGCCAGCTCACCAGCGACGAACACCGGGGAGCTGTTTTTT
TRBJ1-2	.	TRBV6-1	.	CASSFLEYGYTF	TGTGCCAGCTCCTTCCTGGAGTACGGCTACACCTTC
TRBJ2-1	.	TRBV6-6	TRBD2	CASSNPGLALNEQFF	TGTGCCAGCAGTAATCCGGGACTAGCGTTGAATGAGCAGTTCTTC
TRBJ2-5	.	TRBV5-1	.	CASSFGPEETQYF	TGCGCCAGCAGCTTTGGTCCAGAGGAGACCCAGTACTTC
TRBJ2-1	.	TRBV7-9	TRBD2	CASSPGLAYNEQFF	TGTGCCAGCAGCCCAGGACTAGCCTACAATGAGCAGTTCTTC
TRBJ1-1	.	TRBV5-1	TRBD1	CASSPGQGWTEAFF	TGCGCCAGCAGCCCTGGACAGGGGTGGACTGAAGCTTTCTTT
TRBJ1-1	.	TRBV11-2	.	CASSRAGNTEAFF	TGTGCCAGCAGCCGGGCCGGGAACACTGAAGCTTTCTTT
TRBJ2-5	.	TRBV5-1	TRBD2	CASSLGSVSGRQTQYF	TGCGCCAGCAGCTTGGGTTCAGTCTCCGGGAGGCAGACCCAGTACTTC
TRBJ2-6	.	TRBV4-1	.	CASSQDFGRGPGANVLTF	TGCGCCAGCAGCCAAGATTTTGGGCGGGGGCCTGGGGCCAACGTCCTGACTTTC
TRBJ2-5	.	TRBV5-1	.	CASSFSGTSGETQYF	TGCGCCAGCAGCTTTTCCGGGACAAGTGGGGAGACCCAGTACTTC
TRBJ2-7	few	TRBV10-3	TRBD2	CATTPELAGGRSEQYF	TGTGCCACCACTCCGGAGCTAGCGGGAGGCCGCTCAGAGCAGTACTTC
TRBJ1-1	once	TRBV28	TRBD1	CASRRFQGVTEAFF	TGTGCCAGCAGAAGGTTCCAGGGGGTTACTGAAGCTTTCTTT
TRBJ1-2	.	TRBV28	.	CASSSYIGAEYYGYTF	TGTGCCAGCAGTTCCTACATTGGGGCTGAATACTATGGCTACACCTTC
TRBJ1-2	.	TRBV28	.	CASTTQGYGYTF	TGTGCCAGCACCACACAGGGCTATGGCTACACCTTC
TRBJ2-3	.	TRBV7-9	TRBD1	CASSPPWTGRKISTDTQYF	TGTGCCAGCAGCCCCCCTTGGACAGGGAGAAAAATTAGCACAGATACGCAGTATTTT
TRBJ2-3	once	TRBV7-3	TRBD2	CASSSGLAGGVDTQYF	TGTGCCAGCAGTTCAGGACTAGCGGGAGGTGTAGATACGCAGTATTTT
TRBJ2-3	.	TRBV5-1	.	CASSLMGSSSTDTQYF	TGCGCCAGCAGCTTGATGGGCAGCTCGAGCACAGATACGCAGTATTTT
TRBJ2-1	.	TRBV5-1	.	CASSLGRPGNEQFF	TGCGCCAGCAGCTTGGGGCGTCCCGGCAATGAGCAGTTCTTC
TRBJ2-1	.	TRBV28	.	CASSPLQGSSYNEQFF	TGTGCCAGCAGTCCGTTACAGGGCAGCTCCTACAATGAGCAGTTCTTC
TRBJ1-2	.	TRBV5-1	.	CASSLTGKYGYTF	TGCGCCAGCAGCTTAACAGGGAAATATGGCTACACCTTC
TRBJ2-1	once	TRBV28	TRBD1	CASSGTGEAYNEQFF	TGTGCCAGCAGTGGGACAGGGGAGGCCTACAATGAGCAGTTCTTC
TRBJ2-1	once	TRBV7-9	.	CASSLEGARKNEQFF	TGTGCCAGCAGCTTAGAAGGTGCGAGAAAAAATGAGCAGTTCTTC
TRBJ2-3	.	TRBV4-2	TRBD2	CASSQDALAGDTQYF	TGTGCCAGCAGCCAAGACGCCCTAGCGGGAGATACGCAGTATTTT
TRBJ2-6	.	TRBV6-1	TRBD2	CASSEAPPGLVSGANVLTF	TGTGCCAGCAGTGAAGCGCCCCCGGGACTAGTGTCCGGGGCCAACGTCCTGACTTTC
TRBJ2-5	.	TRBV4-1	.	CASSQDSGRPIGTQYF	TGCGCCAGCAGCCAAGATTCTGGCAGGCCTATAGGGACCCAGTACTTC
TRBJ2-1	.	TRBV7-9	TRBD2	CASSLGGREGNEQFF	TGTGCCAGCAGCTTAGGAGGTCGGGAGGGCAATGAGCAGTTCTTC
TRBJ1-6	.	TRBV7-3	.	CASSLGPPGSNSPLHF	TGTGCCAGCAGCTTAGGCCCGCCAGGGTCAAATTCACCCCTCCACTTT